This entry lists 18 T cell receptor beta chains sequenced from one sample in a study of T cell responses to AZD1222 COVID-19 vaccine. Produced via immunoSEQ multiplex PCR; TCRdb's table is partial and in-frame only. The table includes 100,000 or so clones, roughly 88% detected once. Sequences were derived from peripheral blood, sampled on day 0 of AZD1222 vaccination. These receptor sequences come from an adult in good health.

The rearrangement links TRBV7-8 to TRBJ1-2; D is unresolved. The germline V gene has CDR1 SGHVS and CDR2 FQNEAQ. The CDR3 consists of 15 residues. Trimming removed 0 bases at V and 4 bases at J, with 12 bases between. In DNA form, the CDR3 reads TGTGCCAGCAGCTTAGCGGGGAAGGGCGGCTATGGCTACACCTTC. Translated: CASSLAGKGGYGYTF.

The chain is built from TRBV6-5 and TRBJ2-1; D assignment may be TRBD1 or TRBD2 (6 bases each). V lost 6 bases and J lost 5, with 17 bases in between. Germline V gene lookup returns CDR1 MNHEY and CDR2 SVGAGI. The CDR3 totals 15 residues. The CDR3 loop is CASRNLGGLNNEQFF. The CDR3 coding sequence is TGTGCCAGCAGAAACTTAGGGGGGCTCAACAATGAGCAGTTCTTC.

The rearrangement links TRBV7-8 to TRBJ1-3; 12 bases align to TRBD1. V lost 5 bases and J lost 8; bases outside the gene matches: 7. Germline lookup yields CDR1 SGHVS and CDR2 FQNEAQ. The CDR3 totals 15 residues. CDR3 amino acids: CASSLRRDRGHTIYF. In DNA, the CDR3 is TGTGCCAGCAGCCTGCGCCGGGACAGGGGGCACACCATATATTTT.

This sequence joins TRBV19 and TRBJ2-3; the match to TRBD2 covers 9 bases. Trimming cost V 3 bases and J 11 bases; bases outside gene matches: 15. Germline CDR1 LNHDA, CDR2 SQIVND (reference sequence). The CDR3 consists of 16 residues. CDR3 in DNA: TGTGCCAGTAGTATGGATTCAGGCGGGAGGGCGGGCGAGCAGTATTTT. Translating it yields CASSMDSGGRAGEQYF.

The chain employs TRBV7-2 and TRBJ2-1; either TRBD1 or TRBD2 may fit D (6 bases each). The germline gives CDR1 SGHTA, CDR2 FQGNSA. This CDR3 region has 16 residues. V was cut by 5 bases and J by 7 bases, with 21 bases left in between. The CDR3 DNA sequence: TGTGCCAGCAGCCCCAAAAGGGGGGACTTCCAGAATGAGCAGTTCTTC. It is translated as CASSPKRGDFQNEQFF.

This sequence joins TRBV6-5 and TRBJ1-2, with D possibly being TRBD1 (5 bases). The V gene lost 7 bases and the J gene lost 8 bases, with 17 bases spanning the gap. The CDR3 is 13 amino acids. The germline gives CDR1 MNHEY, CDR2 SVGAGI. CDR3: CASIATEVEGYTF. The CDR3 nucleotides read TGTGCCAGCATTGCGACAGAGGTGGAAGGCTACACCTTC.

The chain couples TRBV5-5 to TRBJ2-6; no clear D. The germline CDR1 and CDR2 sequences are SGHKS and YYEKEE (reference sequence). Trimming removed 4 bases from V and 4 bases from J, with 12 bases in between. This CDR3 spans 15 amino acids. CDR3 in amino acids: CASSRPTVGANVLTF. Written as DNA, the CDR3 is TGTGCCAGCAGCCGACCCACGGTGGGGGCCAACGTCCTGACTTTC.

V gene TRBV19 combines with J gene TRBJ1-1, with a tentative D call TRBD1 (5 bases). V dropped 3 bases and J dropped 5 bases, with 16 bases sitting between them. Germline V gives CDR1 LNHDA, CDR2 SQIVND (reference sequence). The CDR3 is made up of 15 amino acids. CDR3 protein: CASSIGRAGGTEAFF. CDR3 DNA sequence: TGTGCCAGTAGTATCGGCAGGGCGGGGGGGACTGAAGCTTTCTTT. Full variable domain (outside the CDR3, taken from reference TRBV19 and TRBJ1-1): DGGITQSPKYLFRKEGQNVTLSCEQNLNHDAMYWYRQDPGQGLRLIYYSQIVNDFQKGDIAEGYSVSREKKESFPLTVTSAQKNPTAFYLCASSIGRAGGTEAFFGQGTRLTVV.

A few counts support this clone. This chain connects TRBV14 to TRBJ2-5; 8 bases are a match to TRBD2. V was pared by 4 bases and J by 2 bases, with 9 bases of the junction left unmatched. CDR1 SGHDN and CDR2 FVKESK come from the germline V gene. CDR3 length: 16 residues. DNA of the CDR3: TGTGCCAGCAGCCCAGGGGTAACTAGCGGACAAGAGACCCAGTACTTC. Encoded protein: CASSPGVTSGQETQYF.

This clone turned up a few times. This chain links TRBV18 with TRBJ1-2, with TRBD1 matching over 8 bases. The CDR3 totals 16 residues. Trimming cost V 3 bases and J 6 bases; bases outside gene matches: 12. The V gene's germline CDR1 is KGHSH and CDR2 LQKENI. This CDR3 reads CASSPDHDRGVNGYTF. CDR3 nucleotides: TGTGCCAGCTCACCCGACCACGACAGGGGTGTCAATGGCTACACCTTC.

This chain links TRBV7-9 with TRBJ2-7; possible D gene TRBD2, 5 bases. The ends were cut back, 5 bases at V and 4 bases at J, with 9 bases in the middle. Germline CDR1 SEHNR, CDR2 FQNEAQ (reference sequence). The CDR3 runs 12 residues. Here the CDR3 DNA reads TGTGCCAGCAGCCAAGGACTGTACGAGCAGTACTTC. Amino acids: CASSQGLYEQYF.

V usage is TRBV7-8 and J usage is TRBJ2-7; D unclear. The CDR3 totals 14 residues. V was shortened by 2 bases and J by 5 bases, with 13 bases between the two germline ends. Germline CDR1 and CDR2: SGHVS and FQNEAQ. Here the CDR3 reads CASSLFGEQDEQYF. DNA for the CDR3: TGTGCCAGCAGCTTATTTGGCGAACAAGACGAGCAGTACTTC.

J is TRBJ2-1 and V is TRBV25-1; D uncertain. This CDR3 is 13 amino acids long. The V end lost 0 bases, the J end lost 8 bases, and 8 bases lay between the germline ends. In germline, CDR1 is MGHDK, CDR2 SYGVNS. The CDR3: CASSEYNRDEQFF. In DNA, the CDR3 is TGTGCCAGCAGTGAATATAACCGGGATGAGCAGTTCTTC.

The V call is TRBV5-4, the J call TRBJ1-1, with 11 bases that match TRBD1. CDR3 size: 17 residues. V gave up 3 bases and J gave up 1 base; unmatched junction bases: 8. Per germline, CDR1 SGHNT and CDR2 YYREEE (reference sequence). CDR3 nucleotides: TGTGCCAGCAGCTCGGACAGGGGGCGAGGGCGGAACACTGAAGCTTTCTTT. Its protein product is CASSSDRGRGRNTEAFF.

The chain carries TRBV2 and TRBJ1-4, with unresolved D. The CDR3 contains 12 residues. The germline CDR1 and CDR2 sequences are SNHLY and FYNNEI. V gave up 5 bases and J gave up 5 bases, with 6 bases separating them. The CDR3 spells CASSRRNEKLFF. For the CDR3, the DNA is TGTGCCAGCAGTCGCCGAAATGAAAAACTGTTTTTT.

The chain recombines TRBV28 with TRBJ1-6; unclear D gene. Germline CDR1 and CDR2: MDHEN and SYDVKM. The germline V and J ends were trimmed by 3 bases and 0 bases, with 9 bases remaining between them. This CDR3 region has 16 residues. CDR3 in DNA: TGTGCCAGCAGTTTTGGGCTTAGCTCCTATAATTCACCCCTCCACTTT. Amino acid sequence: CASSFGLSSYNSPLHF.

This chain links TRBV18 with TRBJ1-2; perhaps TRBD1 as D (5 bases). V was shortened by 4 bases and J by 3 bases, with 9 bases between the two germline ends. CDR1 is KGHSH and CDR2 is LQKENI in the germline V gene. The CDR3 totals 13 residues. CDR3 bases: TGTGCCAGCTCACGGGGGGATGACTATGGCTACACCTTC. Its protein product is CASSRGDDYGYTF.

This clone was observed a handful of times. The CDR3 DNA reads as TGTGCCACCAGCAGAGAAGGGGGCAACACCGGGGAGCTGTTTTTT. It is translated as CATSREGGNTGELFF. This sequence joins TRBV15 and TRBJ2-2, with 7 bases lining up with TRBD1. Germline trimming cut 0 bases from V and 2 bases from J; bases unmatched to any gene: 0. This CDR3 has 15 amino acids. CDR1 is LNHNV and CDR2 is YYDKDF in the germline V gene (reference sequence).